This entry lists 16 T cell receptor beta chains sequenced from one sample in a study of blood T cell repertoires in COVID-19. The repertoire was sequenced with immunoSEQ multiplex PCR; TCRdb's copy has only in-frame clones and lacks some. The table records about 140,000 clones, around nine tenths of them present only once. The sample taken for sequencing was peripheral blood. The receptors were sampled from a middle-aged woman with acute or convalescent COVID-19.

This clone was recorded once. The chain is built from TRBV7-9 and TRBJ1-4; TRBD1 is a possible D gene (6 bases). Per germline, CDR1 SEHNR and CDR2 FQNEAQ (reference sequence). The CDR3 runs 15 residues. Trimming stripped 5 bases from V and 8 bases from J, with 18 bases between. In nucleotides, the CDR3 is TGTGCCAGCAGCCCCAACAGGGTAGGAATCGAAAAACTGTTTTTT. Its translation: CASSPNRVGIEKLFF.

The chain joins TRBV2 to TRBJ2-1; 8 nucleotides agree with TRBD2. J was trimmed by 4 bases and V by 6 bases; bases with no gene match: 8. There are 15 residues in the CDR3. Germline V CDR1 and CDR2: SNHLY, FYNNEI. DNA of the CDR3: TGTGCCAGCAGGCAAACTAGCGGAGCATACAATGAGCAGTTCTTC. This codes for CASRQTSGAYNEQFF.

This chain connects TRBV10-3 to TRBJ2-2; TRBD2 matches at 11 bases. CDR1 is ENHRY and CDR2 is SYGVKD in the germline V gene. V was pared by 11 bases and J by 6 bases, with 5 bases of the junction left unmatched. The CDR3 runs 13 residues. The CDR3 sequence: CAVLAGVAGELFF. CDR3 DNA: TGTGCCGTACTAGCGGGGGTCGCCGGGGAGCTGTTTTTT.

The rearrangement uses TRBV15 and TRBJ1-2; D might be TRBD1 (6 bases). The germline CDR1 and CDR2 sequences are LNHNV and YYDKDF (reference sequence). This CDR3 contains 14 residues. V shed 6 bases and J shed 1 base, with 12 bases lying between them. CDR3 sequence (DNA): TGTGCCACCAGTTTACAGGGTGGTAACTATGGCTACACCTTC. It codes for CATSLQGGNYGYTF.

The rearrangement uses TRBV7-9 and TRBJ2-3, with a weak D call TRBD2 (5 bases). V was clipped by 11 bases and J by 2 bases, with 17 bases between them. The CDR3 is 14 amino acids. CDR1 and CDR2 (germline): SEHNR, FQNEAQ (reference sequence). CDR3 loop: CASGRGSATDTQYF. The CDR3 region has the DNA TGTGCCTCCGGTCGAGGGAGCGCCACAGATACGCAGTATTTT.

This rearrangement joins TRBV2 to TRBJ2-7; D is possibly TRBD1 (6 bases). The length of the CDR3 is 16 residues. Germline V gives CDR1 SNHLY, CDR2 FYNNEI. V gave up 4 bases and J gave up 4 bases, with 20 bases separating them. Here the CDR3 DNA reads TGTGCCAGCAGTGCCAGAAGTTATACGGACAGTTACGAGCAGTACTTC. Translating gives CASSARSYTDSYEQYF.

In its sample, this clone was seen a few times. The CDR3 sequence is CASSLERGEQYF. DNA of the CDR3: TGTGCCAGCAGCTTAGAAAGGGGCGAGCAGTACTTC. The chain has TRBV7-9 and TRBJ2-7, with a weak D call TRBD1 (5 bases). V lost 1 base and J lost 6, with 7 bases in between. CDR3 size: 12 residues. Germline V lookup: CDR1 SEHNR, CDR2 FQNEAQ (reference sequence). Full variable domain (remainder filled in from reference TRBV7-9 and TRBJ2-7): DTGVSQNPRHKITKRGQNVTFRCDPISEHNRLYWYRQTLGQGPEFLTYFQNEAQLEKSRLLSDRFSAERPKGSFSTLEIQRTEQGDSAMYLCASSLERGEQYFGPGTRLTVT.

The J gene is TRBJ1-2, the V gene TRBV29-1; maybe TRBD1 (5 bases). The CDR3 consists of 14 residues. Trimming stripped 1 base from V and 4 bases from J, with 13 bases between. Germline V lookup: CDR1 SQVTM, CDR2 ANQGSEA. The CDR3 region is CSVEGRGLFYGYTF. For the CDR3, the DNA is TGCAGCGTTGAAGGAAGGGGCCTTTTCTATGGCTACACCTTC.

The gene calls are TRBV2 and TRBJ2-2, with D unclear. In germline, CDR1 is SNHLY, CDR2 FYNNEI. The CDR3 runs to 16 residues. Trimming cost V 0 bases and J 2 bases, with 10 bases left between them. The CDR3 DNA reads as TGTGCCAGCAGTGAAGCGCTAGTTCTCAACACCGGGGAGCTGTTTTTT. This encodes CASSEALVLNTGELFF.

V is TRBV28 and J is TRBJ1-1; 7 bases align to TRBD1. The CDR3 length is 17 residues. Germline assignment: CDR1 MDHEN and CDR2 SYDVKM. V was clipped by 5 bases and J by 3 bases; unmatched bases: 15. The CDR3 nucleotides read TGTGCCAGCAGTCAAGGGGGCAGGGGGATGACTTACACTGAAGCTTTCTTT. Protein: CASSQGGRGMTYTEAFF.

This clone was counted a few times. J is TRBJ2-2 and V is TRBV4-3, with 7 bases identical to TRBD1. The CDR3 extends over 15 amino acids. CDR1 and CDR2 (germline): LGHNA, YSLEER. V shed 1 base, J shed 4 bases, and the junction held 3 bases outside the gene matches. CDR3 in amino acids: CASSQVAGGTGELFF. CDR3 DNA sequence: TGCGCCAGCAGCCAAGTGGCAGGGGGCACCGGGGAGCTGTTTTTT.

This chain joins TRBV2 and TRBJ1-4; D remains ambiguous. V was cut by 5 bases and J by 0 bases, with 4 bases left in between. The CDR3 consists of 13 residues. The germline CDR1 and CDR2 sequences are SNHLY and FYNNEI. The CDR3 loop is CASSFTTNEKLFF. CDR3 nucleotide sequence: TGTGCCAGCAGTTTCACAACTAATGAAAAACTGTTTTTT.

This chain connects TRBV5-1 to TRBJ1-4, with D unresolved. V was clipped by 0 bases and J by 0 bases, with 6 bases between them. Per germline, CDR1 SGHRS and CDR2 YFSETQ. This CDR3 has 15 amino acids. CDR3 region: CASSLGAATNEKLFF. The CDR3 bases are TGCGCCAGCAGCTTGGGGGCAGCAACTAATGAAAAACTGTTTTTT.

The V and J genes are TRBV2 and TRBJ2-3; 8 bases match TRBD2. V gave up 7 bases and J gave up 2 bases; unmatched junction bases: 5. Germline V gene data show CDR1 as SNHLY and CDR2 as FYNNEI. This CDR3 is 14 amino acids long. The chain's CDR3 is CASNPGLVTDTQYF. The CDR3 DNA reads TGTGCCAGCAACCCGGGACTAGTCACAGATACGCAGTATTTT.

This clone has only one observation. V is TRBV21-1 and J is TRBJ2-5; TRBD1, as called in the table, went unchecked against the DNA. TRBV21-1 is an annotated pseudogene. The CDR3 loop spans 14 amino acids. CDR3 in amino acids: CASTVTGPRETQYF. Written as DNA, the CDR3 is TGTGCCAGCACAGTGACAGGTCCGAGGGAGACCCAGTACTTC.

The rearrangement links TRBV30 to TRBJ1-1; 7 bases align to TRBD1. V shed 5 bases and J 1 base; nucleotides not matched to a gene: 4. The CDR3 consists of 13 residues. CDR1 GTSNPN and CDR2 SVGIG come from the germline V gene (reference sequence). Written as DNA, the CDR3 is TGTGCCTGGTGTCGGACAGGGAACACTGAAGCTTTCTTT. Encoded protein: CAWCRTGNTEAFF. Full variable domain (rest looked up from reference TRBV30 and TRBJ1-1): SQTIHQWPATLVQPVGSPLSLECTVEGTSNPNLYWYRQAAGRGLQLLFYSVGIGQISSEVPQNLSASRPQDRQFILSSKKLLLSDSGFYLCAWCRTGNTEAFFGQGTRLTVV.